This is a list of T cell receptor beta chains from one sample in a study of T cell changes during pregnancy in multiple sclerosis. Repertoires were generated with immunoSEQ multiplex PCR, while TCRdb's copy carries only in-frame clones and drops some. The sample yields about 130,000 clones, roughly 95% seen once. The sample consisted of peripheral blood, taken after pregnancy. The origin of the receptors is a female donor with multiple sclerosis, enrolled in a pregnancy study. CDR3s include the opening cysteine and the closing phenylalanine or tryptophan. Fields, in order: clone size, V gene, J gene, D gene, CDR3 protein, CDR3 DNA. A D gene is named only where the DNA matches it firmly. Some rows have no size entry. The others give once, few or many, or a class for an expanded clone.

-	TRBV19	TRBJ2-5	TRBD2	CASSIGGTSGETQYF	TGTGCCAGTAGTATAGGGGGGACTAGCGGAGAGACCCAGTACTTC
-	TRBV19	TRBJ2-1	TRBD2	CASSIAWTSGLNEQFF	TGTGCCAGTAGTATAGCTTGGACTAGCGGTTTGAATGAGCAGTTCTTC
-	TRBV7-9	TRBJ2-1	-	CASSRTVDNEQFF	TGTGCCAGCAGCCGGACAGTAGACAATGAGCAGTTCTTC
-	TRBV27	TRBJ2-7	TRBD1	CASSPSRTGVPYEQYF	TGTGCCAGCAGTCCTTCTCGGACAGGGGTCCCCTACGAGCAGTACTTC
-	TRBV6-1	TRBJ2-3	-	CASSERRAATDTQYF	TGTGCCAGCAGTGAAAGGCGAGCGGCCACAGATACGCAGTATTTT
once	TRBV7-8	TRBJ1-5	-	CASSLAGEVQHF	TGTGCCAGCAGCTTAGCGGGGGAGGTCCAGCATTTT
-	TRBV6-5	TRBJ1-1	-	CASRAWTLTEAFF	TGTGCCAGCAGGGCTTGGACACTCACTGAAGCTTTCTTT
-	TRBV9	TRBJ2-3	-	CASSVGQGWTDTQYF	TGTGCCAGCAGCGTAGGGCAGGGCTGGACAGATACGCAGTATTTT
-	TRBV4-2	TRBJ2-5	TRBD2	CASSQDRGRARETQYF	TGTGCCAGCAGCCAAGATCGCGGGAGGGCCCGGGAGACCCAGTACTTC
-	TRBV10-3	TRBJ1-4	TRBD1	CAISESDRGEKLFF	TGTGCCATCAGTGAGTCCGACAGGGGAGAAAAACTGTTTTTT
-	TRBV19	TRBJ2-7	TRBD2	CASSKGLAGGSYEQYF	TGTGCCAGTAGTAAGGGACTAGCGGGAGGTTCGTACGAGCAGTACTTC
-	TRBV5-6	TRBJ1-1	-	CASSLWGLRRSSEAFF	TGTGCCAGCAGCTTGTGGGGACTACGACGATCGTCTGAAGCTTTCTTT
-	TRBV6-1	TRBJ1-5	-	CASSVAPTVNQPQHF	TGTGCCAGCAGTGTTGCCCCAACAGTCAATCAGCCCCAGCATTTT
-	TRBV19	TRBJ1-4	-	CASSNRVEAEKLFF	TGTGCCAGTAGTAACAGGGTTGAGGCGGAAAAACTGTTTTTT
-	TRBV30	TRBJ2-2	TRBD2	CAWRGTSVDTGELFF	TGTGCCTGGAGGGGAACTAGCGTGGACACCGGGGAGCTGTTTTTT
-	TRBV19	TRBJ2-7	-	CASSIGGEGRSEQYF	TGTGCCAGTAGTATAGGGGGCGAAGGGCGGAGCGAGCAGTACTTC
-	TRBV30	TRBJ1-2	-	CAWSLERGRGGYTF	TGTGCCTGGAGTTTGGAGCGGGGCAGAGGTGGCTACACCTTC
-	TRBV6-1	TRBJ2-5	-	CASSLLRETQYF	TGTGCCAGCAGTTTATTGAGAGAGACCCAGTACTTC
-	TRBV7-2	TRBJ2-1	TRBD1	CASNLGQSYNEQFF	TGTGCCAGCAACTTGGGACAGAGCTACAATGAGCAGTTCTTC
-	TRBV28	TRBJ2-5	TRBD1	CASSLGTGVETQYF	TGTGCCAGCAGTTTAGGGACAGGGGTTGAGACCCAGTACTTC
-	TRBV5-1	TRBJ2-2	-	CASSLAGPNTGELFF	TGCGCCAGCAGCTTGGCTGGGCCGAACACCGGGGAGCTGTTTTTT
-	TRBV27	TRBJ1-2	-	CASSLSAGGGPLYGYTF	TGTGCCAGCAGTTTATCGGCCGGGGGGGGCCCTCTCTATGGCTACACCTTC
-	TRBV28	TRBJ2-7	-	CASKSAGVAEDF	TGTGCCAGCAAGTCCGCCGGGGTAGCGGAAGACTTC